Listed below are T cell receptor beta chains from one sample, sequenced in a study of blood T cell repertoires in COVID-19. Assay used: immunoSEQ multiplex PCR; TCRdb lists only in-frame clones, some missing. The sample lists 75,000 to 85,000 clones; around 90% were seen once. Source material: peripheral blood. These receptors all come from a human donor in a cohort sampled during active COVID-19. CDR3s include the opening cysteine and the closing phenylalanine or tryptophan. Each record gives: V gene, J gene, clone size, D gene, CDR3 DNA, CDR3 protein. D genes are given only for firm matches. The size of a clone is reported for some rows only, either as once, few or many, or as a class for expanded clones.

V: TRBV19; J: TRBJ1-4; size: -; D: -; DNA: TGTGCCAGTAGGATGGGGAGGGGTCAGAAACTGTTTTTT; CDR3: CASRMGRGQKLFF
V: TRBV9; J: TRBJ2-2; size: -; D: -; DNA: TGTGCCAGCAGCGTAGGACTTCTCGTGAACACCGGGGAGCTGTTTTTT; CDR3: CASSVGLLVNTGELFF
V: TRBV5-6; J: TRBJ2-2; size: once; D: -; DNA: TGTGCCAGCAGCTTGGACAGGAGCACCGGGGAGCTGTTTTTT; CDR3: CASSLDRSTGELFF
V: TRBV9; J: TRBJ2-1; size: once; D: TRBD1; DNA: TGTGCCAGCAGCGACCCACCCGGACAGGGAAGGGGCAATGAGCAGTTCTTC; CDR3: CASSDPPGQGRGNEQFF
V: TRBV7-8; J: TRBJ1-6; size: -; D: -; DNA: TGTGCCAGCAGCTTAACATCTGAATCACCCCTCCACTTT; CDR3: CASSLTSESPLHF
V: TRBV7-2; J: TRBJ2-2; size: -; D: -; DNA: TGTGCCAGCAGCCCAGGCGGGGCGAACACCGGGGAGCTGTTTTTT; CDR3: CASSPGGANTGELFF
V: TRBV14; J: TRBJ1-3; size: -; D: -; DNA: TGTGCCAGCAGAACACAGGGATCTGGAAACACCATATATTTT; CDR3: CASRTQGSGNTIYF
V: TRBV7-8; J: TRBJ2-1; size: -; D: TRBD1; DNA: TGTGCCAGCAAGGGGGACAGGGTGAACAATGAGCAGTTCTTC; CDR3: CASKGDRVNNEQFF
V: TRBV3-1/TRBV3-2; J: TRBJ1-2; size: -; D: TRBD1; DNA: TGTGCCAGCAGCCGGATCGGACAGGGGAGGGTAGGCTACACCTTC; CDR3: CASSRIGQGRVGYTF
V: TRBV5-1; J: TRBJ2-2; size: once; D: TRBD2; DNA: TGCGCCAGCAGCTTGGAAGGGCTAGCGGGCCATTTAACGAACACCGGGGAGCTGTTTTTT; CDR3: CASSLEGLAGHLTNTGELFF
V: TRBV4-1; J: TRBJ1-1; size: -; D: -; DNA: TGCGCCAGCAGCCAAGAACGCAGGGAAACTGAAGCTTTCTTT; CDR3: CASSQERRETEAFF
V: TRBV14; J: TRBJ2-3; size: -; D: -; DNA: TGTGCCAGCAGCAATACCGGGGATACGCAGTATTTT; CDR3: CASSNTGDTQYF
V: TRBV5-4; J: TRBJ2-1; size: once; D: TRBD1; DNA: TGTGCCAGCACCCGACGGGGACAGGAGAGAGGTGAGCAGTTCTTC; CDR3: CASTRRGQERGEQFF
V: TRBV19; J: TRBJ2-1; size: once; D: TRBD2; DNA: TGTGCCAGTACCCCCGGGACTATATTCGTCAATGAGCAGTTCTTC; CDR3: CASTPGTIFVNEQFF
V: TRBV6-6; J: TRBJ1-4; size: -; D: -; DNA: TGTGCCAGCAGCATCCTACAGGGACCCACCGGGAAACTGTTTTTT; CDR3: CASSILQGPTGKLFF
V: TRBV10-2; J: TRBJ2-3; size: -; D: TRBD2; DNA: TGCGCCAGCAGAAATAGCGGGGGTGGCACAGATACGCAGTATTTT; CDR3: CASRNSGGGTDTQYF
V: TRBV28; J: TRBJ2-5; size: -; D: TRBD2; DNA: TGTGCCAGCAGTTTACTAGCGGGAGATGAGACCCAGTACTTC; CDR3: CASSLLAGDETQYF
V: TRBV9; J: TRBJ2-5; size: -; D: TRBD2; DNA: TGTGCCAGCAGCGTGACATCGGGACTAGCAGAAGAGACCCAGTACTTC; CDR3: CASSVTSGLAEETQYF
V: TRBV20-1; J: TRBJ2-7; size: -; D: -; DNA: TGCAGTGCTAGAGACGTCTACGAGCAGTACTTC; CDR3: CSARDVYEQYF
V: TRBV7-3; J: TRBJ2-1; size: -; D: TRBD2; DNA: TGTGCCAGCAGCTGGACCGGGACTAGCTCCTACAATGAGCAGTTCTTC; CDR3: CASSWTGTSSYNEQFF
V: TRBV12-3/TRBV12-4; J: TRBJ1-5; size: -; D: -; DNA: TGTGCCAGCAGTTTCTCAGGTAACCAGCCCCAGCATTTT; CDR3: CASSFSGNQPQHF
V: TRBV2; J: TRBJ2-7; size: -; D: TRBD1; DNA: TGTGCCAGTGGACAGGGGAGAGGCGAGCAGTACTTC; CDR3: CASGQGRGEQYF
V: TRBV4-3; J: TRBJ2-5; size: -; D: TRBD1; DNA: TGCGCCAGCAGCCAAGATACAGGGGGCGGTGAGACCCAGTACTTC; CDR3: CASSQDTGGGETQYF
V: TRBV11-1; J: TRBJ2-7; size: once; D: TRBD2; DNA: TGTGCCAGCGAAGGGACTAGCGGCTCCTACGAGCAGTACTTC; CDR3: CASEGTSGSYEQYF
V: TRBV5-1; J: TRBJ1-2; size: -; D: -; DNA: TGCGCCAGCAGCCTACATGGGGCAGGATATGGCTACACCTTC; CDR3: CASSLHGAGYGYTF
V: TRBV12-3/TRBV12-4; J: TRBJ1-1; size: -; D: -; DNA: TGTGCCAGCTTCAACAGGATGAACACTGAAGCTTTCTTT; CDR3: CASFNRMNTEAFF
V: TRBV6-5; J: TRBJ1-2; size: -; D: -; DNA: TGTGCCAGCAGGGCCGGGGACACCGGTAACTATGGCTACACCTTC; CDR3: CASRAGDTGNYGYTF
V: TRBV27; J: TRBJ2-3; size: -; D: -; DNA: TGTGCCAGCAGTGGACCGGGGATCACAGATACGCAGTATTTT; CDR3: CASSGPGITDTQYF
V: TRBV5-6; J: TRBJ1-2; size: -; D: -; DNA: TGTGCCAGCAGCGTCACACCGAACTATGGCTACACCTTC; CDR3: CASSVTPNYGYTF
V: TRBV7-8; J: TRBJ1-1; size: -; D: -; DNA: TGTGCCAGCAGCTTAGGAACAGTAAGCACTGAAGCTTTCTTT; CDR3: CASSLGTVSTEAFF
V: TRBV20-1; J: TRBJ2-7; size: -; D: -; DNA: TGCAGTGCGGGCGGGTACGAGCAGTACTTC; CDR3: CSAGGYEQYF
V: TRBV4-1; J: TRBJ1-4; size: few; D: -; DNA: TGCGCCAGCAGCCAAAATTTGGGGGGTAATGAAAAACTGTTTTTT; CDR3: CASSQNLGGNEKLFF
V: TRBV5-1; J: TRBJ1-5; size: -; D: -; DNA: TGCGCCAGCAGCGAGGACGGAGGTTATCAGCCCCAGCATTTT; CDR3: CASSEDGGYQPQHF
V: TRBV4-3; J: TRBJ1-2; size: -; D: -; DNA: TGCGCCAGCAGCCAACAAATGACAGCTAACTATGGCTACACCTTC; CDR3: CASSQQMTANYGYTF
V: TRBV28; J: TRBJ2-7; size: few; D: -; DNA: TGTGCCAGCACCTCAGGGGATTGGTACGAGCAGTACTTC; CDR3: CASTSGDWYEQYF
V: TRBV6-5; J: TRBJ2-1; size: -; D: -; DNA: TGTGCCAGCAAGGTCAGGGCAAGCGATGAGCAGTTCTTC; CDR3: CASKVRASDEQFF
V: TRBV19; J: TRBJ1-6; size: -; D: -; DNA: TGTGCCAGTAGAAAAGGGGCTCTAGGGAATTCACCCCTCCACTTT; CDR3: CASRKGALGNSPLHF
V: TRBV3-1/TRBV3-2; J: TRBJ1-1; size: few; D: TRBD1; DNA: TGTGCCAGCAGCCAACAGGGACAGGTCATGAACACTGAAGCTTTCTTT; CDR3: CASSQQGQVMNTEAFF
V: TRBV19; J: TRBJ2-7; size: -; D: TRBD2; DNA: TGTGCCAGTAGTATTAATTCGGGACTAGCGTTCGACGAGCAGTACTTC; CDR3: CASSINSGLAFDEQYF
V: TRBV7-2; J: TRBJ1-6; size: -; D: -; DNA: TGTGCCAGCAGCTTGGGCAGGGATAATTCACCCCTCCACTTT; CDR3: CASSLGRDNSPLHF
V: TRBV5-1; J: TRBJ2-5; size: -; D: TRBD2; DNA: TGCGCCAGCAGCTTGGGGCCTAGCGGGGGCCAAGAGACCCAGTACTTC; CDR3: CASSLGPSGGQETQYF